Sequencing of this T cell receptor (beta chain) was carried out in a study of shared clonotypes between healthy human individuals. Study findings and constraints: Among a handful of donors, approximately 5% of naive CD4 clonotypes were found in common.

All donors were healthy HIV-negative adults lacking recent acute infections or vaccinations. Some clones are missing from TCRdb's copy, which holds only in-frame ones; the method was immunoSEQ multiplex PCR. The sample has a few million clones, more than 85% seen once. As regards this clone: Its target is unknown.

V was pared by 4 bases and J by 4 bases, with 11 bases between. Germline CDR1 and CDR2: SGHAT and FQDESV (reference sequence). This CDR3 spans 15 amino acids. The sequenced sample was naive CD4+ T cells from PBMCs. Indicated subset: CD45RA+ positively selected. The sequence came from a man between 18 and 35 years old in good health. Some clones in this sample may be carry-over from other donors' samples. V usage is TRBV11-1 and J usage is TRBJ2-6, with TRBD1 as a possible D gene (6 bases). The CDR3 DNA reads TGTGCCAGCAGCTCCACAGGGTTCGGGGCCAACGTCCTGACTTTC. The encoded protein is CASSSTGFGANVLTF.